The rows below give T cell receptor beta chains drawn from one sample of a study of persistence of HIV-infected CD4 T cells. These TCRs are of unknown antigen specificity. The method was immunoSEQ multiplex PCR; TCRdb's version includes in-frame clones alone and lacks a portion of them. Of 8,000 or so clones listed, around 67% were seen once; the top ten hold roughly 19%. Sequencing used CD4+ T cells sorted from PBMCs after roughly 17-hour stimulation, obtained from a patient who received antiretroviral therapy. Receptors originate from an adult man with HIV who was CMV-seropositive. The CDR3 runs from the conserved cysteine through the conserved F or W. The D gene is left open where the match is weak. A clone size is listed for some rows: how often the clone was seen (once, few, many), or a class if it is expanded.

medium-sized,TRBJ1-2,NA,TRBV7-3,CASSFGTDSYGYTF,TGTGCCAGCAGCTTCGGTACGGACAGCTATGGCTACACCTTC
NA,TRBJ1-2,NA,TRBV19,CASSIDRAGRNYGYTF,TGTGCCAGTAGTATAGATCGGGCCGGCAGAAACTATGGCTACACCTTC
few,TRBJ2-1,TRBD1,TRBV7-6,CASSSYSSGGNEQFF,TGTGCCAGCAGCTCATACTCTTCAGGGGGCAATGAGCAGTTCTTC
NA,TRBJ2-1,NA,TRBV27,CASSDVGLGQFF,TGTGCCAGCAGTGACGTTGGGCTGGGGCAGTTCTTC
NA,TRBJ2-3,TRBD2,TRBV3-1/TRBV3-2,CASSQFPSGRPAANTQYF,TGTGCCAGCAGCCAATTTCCTAGCGGGAGGCCCGCCGCGAATACGCAGTATTTT
once,TRBJ2-2,TRBD1,TRBV11-3,CASSLAGGTGELFF,TGTGCCAGCAGCTTAGCAGGGGGAACCGGGGAGCTGTTTTTT
few,TRBJ1-1,TRBD1,TRBV12-3/TRBV12-4,CASSSKDRGRAFF,TGTGCCAGCAGTTCCAAGGACAGGGGGCGAGCTTTCTTT
medium-sized,TRBJ1-1,TRBD1,TRBV7-3,CASSPGTGRAEAFF,TGTGCCAGCAGCCCGGGGACAGGGAGGGCTGAAGCTTTCTTT
NA,TRBJ2-6,NA,TRBV12-2,CASRLGGPGSSGANVLTF,TGTGCAAGTCGCTTAGGGGGACCGGGGAGCTCTGGGGCCAACGTCCTGACTTTC
NA,TRBJ2-7,TRBD1,TRBV19,CASCPGTGSSYEQYF,TGTGCCAGTTGCCCCGGGACAGGGAGCTCCTACGAGCAGTACTTC
NA,TRBJ2-3,NA,TRBV6-5,CASSQWDGTDTQYF,TGTGCCAGCAGTCAATGGGACGGCACAGATACGCAGTATTTT
NA,TRBJ2-2,NA,TRBV5-1,CASSFRMNTGELFF,TGCGCCAGCAGCTTCAGGATGAACACCGGGGAGCTGTTTTTT
NA,TRBJ2-3,TRBD1,TRBV19,CASSIPTGLTDTQYF,TGTGCCAGTAGTATTCCGACAGGGCTAACAGATACGCAGTATTTT
NA,TRBJ1-2,NA,TRBV11-1,CASSSSRGRTNDGYTF,TGTGCCAGCAGCTCGAGTCGAGGGAGAACTAACGATGGCTACACCTTC
NA,TRBJ2-7,TRBD1,TRBV3-1/TRBV3-2,CASSRDRAGTYEQYF,TGTGCCAGCAGCCGGGACAGGGCCGGTACCTACGAGCAGTACTTC
once,TRBJ1-2,TRBD1,TRBV19,CATRDRGVSNYGYTF,TGTGCCACCCGGGACAGGGGAGTTTCTAACTATGGCTACACCTTC
medium-sized,TRBJ1-1,NA,TRBV6-2/TRBV6-3,CASSYSGGPRSEAFF,TGTGCCAGCAGTTACTCAGGTGGGCCGCGTTCTGAAGCTTTCTTT
few,TRBJ1-6,NA,TRBV10-2,CASSEPNSPLHF,TGCGCCAGCAGTGAACCTAATTCACCCCTCCACTTT
few,TRBJ2-1,TRBD1,TRBV6-1,CASSLTGGEVNEQFF,TGTGCCAGCAGCCTTACAGGGGGCGAGGTCAATGAGCAGTTCTTC
NA,TRBJ1-5,NA,TRBV19,CASSLGPGGFQPQHF,TGTGCCAGTAGTTTAGGGCCGGGGGGATTTCAGCCCCAGCATTTT
NA,TRBJ2-5,NA,TRBV12-3/TRBV12-4,CASSRAKGTQYF,TGTGCCAGCAGCAGAGCCAAGGGGACCCAGTACTTC
once,TRBJ2-2,TRBD1,TRBV15,CATRKDRATGELFF,TGTGCCACCAGAAAGGACAGGGCCACCGGGGAGCTGTTTTTT
NA,TRBJ1-1,NA,TRBV6-5,CASRRDPATTEAFF,TGTGCCAGCAGGCGGGACCCCGCAACCACTGAAGCTTTCTTT
NA,TRBJ1-3,NA,TRBV7-2,CASSPAVAVFSGNTIYF,TGTGCCAGCAGCCCAGCGGTCGCTGTATTCTCTGGAAACACCATATATTTT
large,TRBJ2-1,TRBD2,TRBV29-1,CSLGLAVRGRNEQFF,TGCAGCCTTGGACTAGCGGTGAGGGGGAGGAATGAGCAGTTCTTC
NA,TRBJ1-6,NA,TRBV7-2,CASSTRQWSSYNSPLHF,TGTGCCAGCAGCACAAGACAGTGGAGCTCCTATAATTCACCCCTCCACTTT
NA,TRBJ1-1,TRBD1,TRBV5-1,CASSPRQGKGYTEAFF,TGCGCCAGCAGCCCTCGACAGGGGAAGGGGTACACTGAAGCTTTCTTT
NA,TRBJ1-1,NA,TRBV18,CASSALGGWNTEAFF,TGTGCCAGCTCCGCGTTGGGGGGGTGGAACACTGAAGCTTTCTTT
medium-sized,TRBJ1-1,NA,TRBV10-3,CAIRAGQQGNTEAFF,TGTGCCATCAGGGCAGGTCAACAGGGTAACACTGAAGCTTTCTTT